This is a list of T cell receptor beta chains from one sample in a study of shared T cell receptors in the human thymus. Generated by immunoSEQ multiplex PCR, the TCRdb table keeps only in-frame clones and is missing some. The data hold roughly 550,000 clones, with around 82% observed a single time. These sequences were also reported in another study, on human thymus T cells.

Sequences were obtained from thymocytes. The receptors stem from a boy under three years old with a congenital heart defect. CDR3s include the opening cysteine and the closing phenylalanine or tryptophan. Size is omitted from some rows. Given values are once, few, many or a class for expanded clones.

abundance,j_gene,v_gene,CDR3aa
-,TRBJ2-3,TRBV7-2,CASSPLAGGRWDTQYF
-,TRBJ2-7,TRBV19,CATQGGVTYEQYF
-,TRBJ1-2,TRBV19,CASSIIGLSYGYTF
-,TRBJ2-7,TRBV7-2,CASSLEATDYEQYF
-,TRBJ2-7,TRBV6-5,CASSSTSGSTYEQYF
-,TRBJ1-3,TRBV29-1,CSVEDAIGQGFGNTIYF
-,TRBJ1-2,TRBV10-3,CAISEVRAMGGYTF
-,TRBJ1-1,TRBV12-2,CASRHSTDNTEAFF
-,TRBJ2-5,TRBV6-6,CASSPLSGPQETQYF
-,TRBJ2-7,TRBV7-8,CASSSSGTSGSEQYF
-,TRBJ2-3,TRBV28,CASSPGAPGGTQYF
-,TRBJ1-5,TRBV6-1,CASSEFSGQFNQPQHF
few,TRBJ2-1,TRBV28,CASSSDQLAGTYNEQFF
-,TRBJ2-7,TRBV7-2,CASSSRGTSYEQYF